Listed below are T cell receptor beta chains from one sample, sequenced in a study of glioma-infiltrating T cells after dendritic cell vaccination. Measured with immunoSEQ multiplex PCR; TCRdb has only the in-frame clones, and not every one. This sample yields about 65,000 clones, of which 86% are seen a single time; under 14% belongs to the top ten. Material: blood, obtained after dendritic cell vaccination. All receptors derive from a human donor with glioblastoma. Both conserved end residues are trimmed from each CDR3. Clone size, where shown, is once, few, many, or a class for clones that have expanded.

J: TRBJ2-7; V: TRBV7-2; size: NA; CDR3: ASSRDRSSYEQY
J: TRBJ2-1; V: TRBV18; size: NA; CDR3: ASSPGSSYNEQF
J: TRBJ2-3; V: TRBV6-1; size: NA; CDR3: ASSEGQGTDTQY
J: TRBJ1-1; V: TRBV20-1; size: NA; CDR3: SAVWNTEAF
J: TRBJ1-1; V: TRBV29-1; size: NA; CDR3: SVEDLKTEENTEAF
J: TRBJ2-1; V: TRBV5-4; size: NA; CDR3: ASSLGTGGMIGNEQF
J: TRBJ2-3; V: TRBV10-3; size: once; CDR3: AISGRTSGRWGLTDTQY
J: TRBJ1-2; V: TRBV19; size: NA; CDR3: ASSNLGIGEGYT
J: TRBJ2-5; V: TRBV5-4; size: NA; CDR3: ASSFKLAGETQY
J: TRBJ2-7; V: TRBV4-3; size: NA; CDR3: ASSQDSGEQY
J: TRBJ1-5; V: TRBV6-5; size: few; CDR3: ASSQGSNQPQH
J: TRBJ1-2; V: TRBV7-2; size: NA; CDR3: ASGGTGAFYGYT
J: TRBJ1-4; V: TRBV30; size: NA; CDR3: AWSVGGAGEKLF
J: TRBJ1-5; V: TRBV6-6; size: NA; CDR3: ASSPTGGDNQPQH
J: TRBJ2-1; V: TRBV21-1; size: NA; CDR3: ASSIGTGELNEQF
J: NA; V: TRBV15; size: once; CDR3: ATSRDPTGYEQY
J: TRBJ1-2; V: TRBV4-2; size: NA; CDR3: ASSPGGQGDGYT
J: TRBJ2-5; V: TRBV5-4; size: NA; CDR3: ASSWDIRRQETQY
J: TRBJ1-5; V: TRBV7-6; size: NA; CDR3: ASSPGQGAAQPQH
J: TRBJ1-1; V: TRBV15; size: NA; CDR3: ATSRGGTAEAF
J: TRBJ1-2; V: TRBV7-2; size: NA; CDR3: ASSPRWSYGYT
J: TRBJ2-4; V: TRBV7-2; size: NA; CDR3: ASSDRDVIADIQY
J: TRBJ2-7; V: TRBV4-1; size: NA; CDR3: ASSDTSIAYEQY
J: TRBJ1-5; V: TRBV6-1; size: NA; CDR3: ASSAPGGLGNQPQH
J: TRBJ2-5; V: TRBV7-6; size: once; CDR3: VSSSSQGTETQY
J: TRBJ1-2; V: TRBV9; size: NA; CDR3: ASSAHRGLANPGYT
J: TRBJ2-7; V: TRBV28; size: NA; CDR3: ASSSSGSSYEQY
J: TRBJ2-5; V: TRBV15; size: NA; CDR3: ATSRISGRGETQY
J: TRBJ1-1; V: TRBV4-2; size: NA; CDR3: ASSQAGYTEAF
J: TRBJ2-1; V: TRBV4-2; size: NA; CDR3: ASSQDLSGEQF
J: TRBJ1-2; V: TRBV5-1; size: NA; CDR3: ASSPGQGAGYT
J: TRBJ2-7; V: TRBV11-3; size: NA; CDR3: ASRMTASGLEQY
J: TRBJ2-7; V: TRBV18; size: NA; CDR3: ASSPGGREIYEQY
J: TRBJ2-2; V: TRBV10-1; size: NA; CDR3: ASSEGATGLNTGELF
J: TRBJ2-7; V: TRBV5-1; size: NA; CDR3: ASSLAGTSVDEQY
J: TRBJ1-1; V: TRBV30; size: NA; CDR3: AWSVNLSTEAF
J: TRBJ2-1; V: TRBV4-3; size: NA; CDR3: ASSQDVRDYNEQF
J: TRBJ2-1; V: TRBV5-1; size: NA; CDR3: ASSPQTGYNEQF
J: TRBJ1-4; V: TRBV5-1; size: NA; CDR3: ASSLSGQGSEKLF
J: TRBJ1-1; V: TRBV6-1; size: NA; CDR3: ASSPDRGTEAF
J: TRBJ1-2; V: TRBV18; size: NA; CDR3: ASLADRGNYDYT
J: TRBJ2-6; V: TRBV5-1; size: NA; CDR3: ASETGGSGANVLT
J: TRBJ1-6; V: TRBV30; size: NA; CDR3: AWSVSTVNNSPLH
J: TRBJ2-5; V: TRBV27; size: NA; CDR3: ASSLRGWETQY
J: TRBJ2-5; V: TRBV19; size: NA; CDR3: ASSAHRASETQY
J: TRBJ2-4; V: TRBV5-1; size: NA; CDR3: ASSLGENIQY
J: TRBJ2-7; V: TRBV25-1; size: once; CDR3: ASSADRSYEQY
J: TRBJ2-3; V: TRBV11-3; size: once; CDR3: ASSSGEADTQY
J: TRBJ1-1; V: TRBV18; size: NA; CDR3: ASSPPRGGPTEAF
J: TRBJ1-2; V: TRBV6-5; size: NA; CDR3: ASSPRTTGLHGYT
J: TRBJ2-1; V: TRBV10-1; size: once; CDR3: ASSESLQGARF
J: TRBJ1-5; V: TRBV6-1; size: NA; CDR3: ASSDRGDQPQH
J: TRBJ2-2; V: TRBV27; size: NA; CDR3: ASSLSGGYTGELF
J: TRBJ1-2; V: TRBV15; size: few; CDR3: ATSRNLGGHYGYT
J: TRBJ1-1; V: TRBV18; size: NA; CDR3: ASSPPRSPRVAS
J: TRBJ2-1; V: TRBV5-6; size: NA; CDR3: ASSLLNEQF
J: TRBJ2-5; V: TRBV25-1; size: NA; CDR3: ASRGLAGKVRETQY
J: TRBJ1-3; V: TRBV6-1; size: NA; CDR3: ASSVHRSTSGNTIY
J: TRBJ2-5; V: TRBV14; size: NA; CDR3: ASSQGGGRTQETQY